This T cell receptor (beta chain) was captured in a study of cytomegalovirus exposure and HLA in healthy donors. Notes on the study in general: In vitro, three CMV-associated chains proved specific for CMV antigens.

The PCR contained 60 Vbeta and 13 Jbeta primers. The protocol was immunoSEQ multiplex PCR, while the TCRdb copy is restricted to in-frame clones and leaves out a portion. Of fewer than 90,000 clones detected, 75% to 90% appear once; the ten largest clones hold around 7%. The donors gave bone marrow, and they were healthy. Remarks on this clone: Its antigen is not identified.

In germline, CDR1 is MNHEY, CDR2 SVGAGI. V shed 7 bases and J 2 bases; nucleotides not matched to a gene: 7. The CDR3 spans 15 residues. The V and J genes are TRBV6-5 and TRBJ2-3; 9 nucleotides align to TRBD2. The sequence was obtained from a human donor in good health. The sample comprised PBMCs. The CDR3: CASKGASGATDTQYF. CDR3 coding DNA: TGTGCCAGCAAAGGGGCTAGCGGGGCCACAGATACGCAGTATTTT.